Listed below are T cell receptor beta chains from one sample, sequenced in a study of blood T cell repertoires in COVID-19. Data came from immunoSEQ multiplex PCR; TCRdb stores just in-frame clones and leaves some out. The table lists approximately 210,000 clones, less than 90% of them singletons. The specimen sequenced was peripheral blood. All receptors come from a man aged 30 to 45 with active or convalescent COVID-19. CDR3s include the opening cysteine and the closing phenylalanine or tryptophan. Fields, in order: V gene, J gene, clone size, D gene, CDR3 protein, CDR3 DNA. D genes are given only for firm matches. Size is omitted from some rows. Given values are once, few, many or a class for expanded clones.

TRBV7-9	TRBJ1-4	few	.	CASSLRDMWDEKLFF	TGTGCCAGCAGCTTAAGGGACATGTGGGATGAAAAACTGTTTTTT
TRBV7-9	TRBJ2-1	.	TRBD2	CASTWGGEGEQFF	TGTGCCAGCACCTGGGGAGGGGAGGGTGAGCAGTTCTTC
TRBV6-5	TRBJ1-2	.	TRBD1	CASSYVGQRTYSYTF	TGTGCCAGCAGTTACGTGGGACAGCGGACTTACAGCTACACCTTC
TRBV28	TRBJ1-6	.	TRBD1	CASSPSGQGNSPLHF	TGTGCCAGCAGCCCCTCCGGACAGGGTAATTCACCCCTCCACTTT
TRBV7-2	TRBJ2-7	.	TRBD1	CASSKGAGFNEQYF	TGTGCCAGCAGCAAGGGGGCAGGTTTTAACGAGCAGTACTTC
TRBV14	TRBJ1-2	once	.	CASSQELNYGYTF	TGTGCCAGCAGCCAAGAACTTAACTATGGCTACACCTTC
TRBV6-2/TRBV6-3	TRBJ1-1	.	.	CASSYRDTNTEAFF	TGTGCCAGCAGTTACCGGGACACCAACACTGAAGCTTTCTTT
TRBV7-2	TRBJ2-5	.	.	CASSLDGSRQETQYF	TGTGCCAGCAGCTTAGACGGGAGTAGGCAAGAGACCCAGTACTTC
TRBV11-2	TRBJ1-2	.	TRBD1	CASSNTGAYGYTF	TGTGCCAGCAGCAATACAGGGGCCTATGGCTACACCTTC
TRBV13	TRBJ1-2	.	.	CASSLGDSSSGYGYTF	TGTGCCAGCAGCTTAGGAGATTCGTCTAGTGGCTATGGCTACACCTTC
TRBV2	TRBJ2-5	.	.	CASSEEEGKETQYF	TGTGCCAGCAGTGAAGAGGAGGGGAAAGAGACCCAGTACTTC
TRBV23-1	TRBJ1-1	.	.	CASSPPGRAWEMNTEAFF	TGCGCCAGCAGTCCTCCCGGGAGGGCCTGGGAGATGAACACTGAAGCTTTCTTT
TRBV28	TRBJ2-7	.	.	CASSLNLKYEQYF	TGTGCCAGCAGTTTAAACTTGAAGTACGAGCAGTACTTC
TRBV6-5	TRBJ2-7	.	.	CASSYSREQYF	TGTGCCAGCAGTTACTCGAGAGAGCAGTACTTC
TRBV15	TRBJ2-5	.	TRBD1	CATSREGQGVRETQYF	TGTGCCACCAGCAGAGAGGGACAGGGGGTTCGGGAGACCCAGTACTTC
TRBV7-2	TRBJ2-7	.	TRBD2	CASSLVTSGGAGEQYF	TGTGCCAGCAGCTTAGTGACTAGCGGGGGGGCCGGCGAGCAGTACTTC
TRBV28	TRBJ2-5	few	.	CASSLAGSRETQYF	TGTGCCAGCAGTTTAGCCGGGAGCAGAGAGACCCAGTACTTC
TRBV12-1	TRBJ1-3	few	.	CASSSRRSGNTIYF	TGTGCCAGCAGCTCCAGGCGTTCTGGAAACACCATATATTTT
TRBV5-1	TRBJ2-3	.	TRBD1	CASSPTARQGARSSTDTQYF	TGCGCCAGCAGCCCAACCGCTAGACAGGGGGCGCGCTCTAGCACAGATACGCAGTATTTT
TRBV5-4	TRBJ1-4	.	TRBD1	CASRQDRGDEKLFF	TGTGCCAGCAGACAGGACAGGGGCGATGAAAAACTGTTTTTT
TRBV28	TRBJ1-3	once	.	CASGLAPNAGGNTIYF	TGTGCCAGCGGCCTGGCCCCCAACGCGGGGGGAAACACCATATATTTT
TRBV4-2	TRBJ2-4	.	TRBD2	CASSQEPREGGYF	TGTGCCAGCAGCCAAGAGCCGCGGGAGGGTGGGTACTTC
TRBV9	TRBJ2-2	.	TRBD1	CASRKPGQGGGELFF	TGTGCCAGCAGGAAACCGGGACAGGGAGGTGGGGAGCTGTTTTTT
TRBV4-3	TRBJ1-6	.	.	CASSSRRGSPLHF	TGCGCCAGCAGCTCCCGAAGGGGTTCACCCCTCCACTTT
TRBV11-2	TRBJ2-3	.	TRBD2	CASTRLAAGSDTQYF	TGTGCCAGCACCAGACTAGCTGCCGGTTCAGATACGCAGTATTTT
TRBV4-1	TRBJ1-6	.	.	CASSQVATVVGSPLHF	TGCGCCAGCAGCCAAGTCGCCACCGTCGTCGGTTCACCCCTCCACTTT
TRBV7-2	TRBJ2-1	.	.	CASRRNTGNEQFF	TGTGCCAGCAGAAGAAATACGGGCAATGAGCAGTTCTTC
TRBV6-5	TRBJ2-7	.	TRBD2	CASSPPGGYEQYF	TGTGCCAGCAGCCCCCCCGGGGGGTACGAGCAGTACTTC
TRBV5-1	TRBJ1-3	.	.	CASSPTTATSGNTIYF	TGCGCCAGCAGCCCCACGACAGCGACCTCTGGAAACACCATATATTTT
TRBV6-6	TRBJ1-1	.	TRBD1	CASRPGTAEAFF	TGTGCCAGCAGACCCGGGACAGCTGAAGCTTTCTTT
TRBV5-5	TRBJ1-1	.	TRBD1	CASSSVRGRTEAFF	TGTGCCAGCAGCAGCGTGAGGGGGCGGACTGAAGCTTTCTTT
TRBV7-9	TRBJ2-3	.	TRBD2	CASSPGASGGADTQYF	TGTGCCAGCAGCCCCGGGGCTAGCGGGGGAGCAGATACGCAGTATTTT
TRBV30	TRBJ1-5	.	.	CAWSVAFDQPQHF	TGTGCCTGGAGTGTAGCCTTTGATCAGCCCCAGCATTTT
TRBV5-1	TRBJ2-7	.	.	CASSLRDAAGYEQYF	TGCGCCAGCAGCTTGAGGGACGCGGCGGGGTACGAGCAGTACTTC
TRBV5-1	TRBJ2-3	.	TRBD2	CASSPVAGAYTDTQYF	TGCGCCAGCAGCCCTGTAGCGGGGGCCTACACAGATACGCAGTATTTT
TRBV28	TRBJ1-5	.	.	CASSLGVRTINQPQHF	TGTGCCAGCAGTTTAGGGGTACGGACAATCAATCAGCCCCAGCATTTT
TRBV5-1	TRBJ2-1	once	TRBD2	CASSSLLAVNEQFF	TGCGCCAGCAGCTCTCTGCTAGCGGTTAATGAGCAGTTCTTC
TRBV28	TRBJ1-6	.	.	CASSLQLTNSPLHF	TGTGCCAGCAGTTTACAACTTACCAATTCACCCCTCCACTTT
TRBV28	TRBJ2-7	.	TRBD1	CASSLFGTGGLYEQYF	TGTGCCAGCAGTTTATTTGGGACAGGGGGCCTCTACGAGCAGTACTTC
TRBV6-2/TRBV6-3	TRBJ2-3	.	TRBD2	CASSTSGAADTQYF	TGTGCCAGCAGTACTAGCGGGGCCGCAGATACGCAGTATTTT
TRBV28	TRBJ1-6	.	.	CASSLLAGKIYNSPLHF	TGTGCCAGCAGTTTACTGGCAGGGAAAATTTATAATTCACCCCTCCACTTT